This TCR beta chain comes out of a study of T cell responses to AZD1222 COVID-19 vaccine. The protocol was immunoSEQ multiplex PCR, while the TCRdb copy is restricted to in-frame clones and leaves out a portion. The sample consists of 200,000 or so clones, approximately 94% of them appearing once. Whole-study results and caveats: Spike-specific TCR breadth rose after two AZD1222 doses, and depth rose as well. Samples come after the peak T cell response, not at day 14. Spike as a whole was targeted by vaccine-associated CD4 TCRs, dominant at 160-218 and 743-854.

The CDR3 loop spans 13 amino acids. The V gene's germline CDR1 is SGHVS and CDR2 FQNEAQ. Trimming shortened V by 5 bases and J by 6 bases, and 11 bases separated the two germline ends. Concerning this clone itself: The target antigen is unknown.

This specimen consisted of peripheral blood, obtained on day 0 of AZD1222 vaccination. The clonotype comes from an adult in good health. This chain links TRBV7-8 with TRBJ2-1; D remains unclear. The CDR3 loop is CASSPTWVNEQFF. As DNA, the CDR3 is TGTGCCAGCAGCCCAACGTGGGTCAATGAGCAGTTCTTC.